What follows describes a single T cell receptor (beta chain). The data originate from a study of blood T cell repertoires in COVID-19. Study as a whole: COVID-19 samples collected from the United States, Italy and Spain covered acute and convalescent phases.

Germline-derived CDR1 and CDR2 are WNHNN and SYGVQD (reference sequence). The CDR3 runs 15 residues. The junction had 3 bases not matched to a gene; V was cut back by 2 bases and J by 3 bases. Method: immunoSEQ multiplex PCR; TCRdb's copy keeps in-frame clones and lacks some. The sample shows 95,000 to 150,000 clones, over 65% of them seen only once. The rearrangement links TRBV10-1 to TRBJ2-2, with TRBD2 matching over 7 bases. The receptor comes from a human donor with acute or convalescent COVID-19. The donor label of this sample is uncertain. Sequencing was performed on peripheral blood. CDR3 bases: TGCGCCAGCAGTGAGCGGGGGGATTACACCGGGGAGCTGTTTTTT. It codes for CASSERGDYTGELFF.